The 22 T cell receptor beta chains reported below all come from one sample, sequenced in a study of cytomegalovirus exposure and HLA in healthy donors. The PCR contained 60 Vbeta and 13 Jbeta primers. Some clones are missing from TCRdb's copy, which holds only in-frame ones; the method was immunoSEQ multiplex PCR. Among roughly 82,000 clones, about three quarters were seen once, and the ten largest hold 11%. Source material: PBMCs. These receptors originate from a woman in her 40s in good health and CMV-seropositive.

J is TRBJ1-6 and V is TRBV5-6; D uncertain. CDR1 and CDR2 from the germline V gene are SGHDT and YYEEEE. V lost 4 bases, J lost 7 bases, and 12 bases lay in between. The CDR3 is made up of 14 amino acids. The CDR3 nucleotides read TGTGCCAGCAGCATTCAGGCCCAAAATTCACCCCTCCACTTT. Protein product: CASSIQAQNSPLHF.

The J gene is TRBJ1-1, the V gene TRBV4-1, with D possibly TRBD1 on 6 matching bases. Germline-derived CDR1 and CDR2 are MGHRA and YSYEKL. This CDR3 comprises 16 residues. The germline V and J ends were trimmed by 1 base and 1 base, with 13 bases remaining between them. CDR3 protein: CASSQGNDRTNTEAFF. CDR3 DNA: TGCGCCAGCAGCCAAGGAAACGACAGGACGAACACTGAAGCTTTCTTT.

The V call is TRBV19, the J call TRBJ1-5, with a weak D call TRBD1 (6 bases). CDR3 length: 14 amino acids. Per germline, CDR1 LNHDA and CDR2 SQIVND (reference sequence). Trimming left V 3 bases short and J 6 bases short, with 12 bases between. The CDR3 DNA follows: TGTGCCAGTAGTATTTCAGGGGATAGTCAGCCCCAGCATTTT. Residues: CASSISGDSQPQHF.

The CDR3 nucleotides read TGTGCCAGCAGTGAAGGGGACAGGGTGACTCAGCCCCAGCATTTT. Its protein product is CASSEGDRVTQPQHF. The chain links TRBV6-1 to TRBJ1-5, with 9 bases aligning to TRBD1. Germline lookup yields CDR1 MNHNS and CDR2 SASEGT. After removal of 1 base from V and 6 bases from J, the junction contained 4 bases not matched to a gene. The CDR3 contains 15 residues.

This clone showed up many times. The V call is TRBV9, the J call TRBJ1-5; D might be TRBD1 (6 bases). Trimming removed 0 bases at V and 1 base at J, with 11 bases between. The CDR3 runs to 16 residues. Germline V gives CDR1 SGDLS, CDR2 YYNGEE. The CDR3 here is CASSVGGPESNQPQHF. Here the CDR3 DNA reads TGTGCCAGCAGCGTAGGGGGGCCGGAGAGCAATCAGCCCCAGCATTTT.

The genes are TRBV28 and TRBJ1-1; D gene ambiguous. CDR1 is MDHEN and CDR2 is SYDVKM in the germline V gene. This CDR3 spans 12 amino acids. V was pared by 6 bases and J by 1 base, with 6 bases between. In nucleotides, the CDR3 is TGTGCCAGCAGGTATTCGAACACTGAAGCTTTCTTT. Amino acid sequence: CASRYSNTEAFF. The whole variable domain, remainder taken from reference TRBV28 and TRBJ1-1, is DVKVTQSSRYLVKRTGEKVFLECVQDMDHENMFWYRQDPGLGLRLIYFSYDVKMKEKGDIPEGYSVSREKKERFSLILESASTNQTSMYLCASRYSNTEAFFGQGTRLTVV.

As regards this clone: The junction and the germline gene differ at one end; a read error may be behind it. The V call is TRBV12-5, the J call TRBJ1-2, with D possibly being TRBD1 (5 bases). Germline CDR1 is LGHNT and CDR2 is FRNRAP. This CDR3 region has 14 residues. The chain's CDR3 is CASGLSQGTVGYPF. Here the CDR3 DNA reads TGTGCTAGTGGTTTGAGTCAGGGTACTGTTGGCTACCCCTTC.

This chain uses TRBV30 with TRBJ1-4; D is possibly TRBD1 (6 bases). The CDR3 loop spans 14 amino acids. Trimming removed 3 bases from V and 7 bases from J, with 15 bases in between. Germline V gives CDR1 GTSNPN, CDR2 SVGIG (reference sequence). CDR3 residues: CAWSKERGAEKLFF. In DNA, the CDR3 is TGTGCCTGGAGCAAGGAACGGGGGGCTGAAAAACTGTTTTTT. Together with reference TRBV30 and TRBJ1-4, the CDR3 gives the full variable domain: SQTIHQWPATLVQPVGSPLSLECTVEGTSNPNLYWYRQAAGRGLQLLFYSVGIGQISSEVPQNLSASRPQDRQFILSSKKLLLSDSGFYLCAWSKERGAEKLFFGSGTQLSVL.

The J gene is TRBJ2-5, the V gene TRBV30, with TRBD2 matching over 8 bases. The length of the CDR3 is 14 residues. Germline trimming cut 2 bases from V and 4 bases from J; bases unmatched to any gene: 6. Germline-derived CDR1 and CDR2 are GTSNPN and SVGIG (reference sequence). DNA for the CDR3: TGTGCCTGGAGTTTTAGCGGGGCTGTAGAGACCCAGTACTTC. Amino acid sequence: CAWSFSGAVETQYF.

The genes are TRBV2 and TRBJ1-4; a possible D gene is TRBD1 (5 bases). The CDR3 loop spans 14 amino acids. The ends were cut back, 6 bases at V and 4 bases at J, with 12 bases in the middle. CDR1 and CDR2 from the germline V gene are SNHLY and FYNNEI. As DNA, the CDR3 is TGTGCCAGCAGAGTACAGGTGTTTAATGAAAAACTGTTTTTT. It is translated as CASRVQVFNEKLFF.

The chain carries TRBV5-6 and TRBJ2-1; 8 nucleotides line up with TRBD1. Trimming removed 3 bases from V and 4 bases from J; junction bases left unmatched: 9. Germline V gene sequence: CDR1 SGHDT, CDR2 YYEEEE. This CDR3 spans 16 amino acids. The CDR3 sequence is CASSYRRTGLYNEQFF. CDR3 nucleotide sequence: TGTGCCAGCAGCTATCGTAGGACAGGGCTATACAATGAGCAGTTCTTC.

This clone occurred a few times. The chain joins TRBV19 to TRBJ2-7; TRBD1 is a possible D gene (6 bases). Germline CDR1 and CDR2: LNHDA and SQIVND (reference sequence). This CDR3 comprises 15 residues. Deletions cut 5 bases from V and 6 bases from J, with 20 bases between. CDR3 nucleotides: TGTGCCAGTAGTCCGACGAACAGGGCAATCCCCGAGCAGTACTTC. It specifies CASSPTNRAIPEQYF.

The chain employs TRBV7-9 and TRBJ2-1, with 7 bases fitting TRBD1. V lost 1 base to trimming and J lost 6 bases; unmatched junction nucleotides: 6. The CDR3 contains 15 residues. CDR1 and CDR2 (germline): SEHNR, FQNEAQ (reference sequence). CDR3 protein: CASSLGGGAVNEQFF. CDR3 in DNA: TGTGCCAGCAGCTTAGGAGGGGGCGCGGTCAATGAGCAGTTCTTC.

This chain uses TRBV6-5 with TRBJ2-7; tentative D call: TRBD1 (5 bases). Trimming removed 5 bases at V and 0 bases at J, with 11 bases between. CDR1 is MNHEY and CDR2 is SVGAGI in the germline V gene. The CDR3 consists of 14 residues. The CDR3 loop reads CASSPDRFSYEQYF. The CDR3 DNA reads TGTGCCAGCAGTCCCGACAGATTCTCCTACGAGCAGTACTTC.

The rearrangement uses TRBV5-5 and TRBJ2-7, with 8 nucleotides matching TRBD1. V was pared by 0 bases and J by 5 bases, with 7 bases of the junction left unmatched. Germline CDR1 reads SGHKS; CDR2 reads YYEKEE (reference sequence). CDR3 length equals 15 residues. The CDR3 loop is CASSLGQGAVNEQYF. CDR3 coding DNA: TGTGCCAGCAGCTTGGGCCAGGGGGCTGTAAACGAGCAGTACTTC.

Note on this clone: The junction shows a germline mismatch at one end, possibly a read error. The rearrangement uses TRBV5-1 and TRBJ1-2; 7 nucleotides match TRBD1. Germline assignment: CDR1 SGHRS and CDR2 YFSETQ. The CDR3 covers 16 residues. CDR3 region: CASSLLPSGGNDGYTF. The CDR3 DNA is TGCGCCAGCAGCTTGCTTCCATCAGGGGGTAACGATGGCTACACCTTC.

V usage is TRBV5-4 and J usage is TRBJ1-1; no reliable D call. Germline V lookup: CDR1 SGHNT, CDR2 YYREEE (reference sequence). V was pared by 4 bases and J by 0 bases, with 7 bases between. The CDR3 has 13 amino acids. CDR3 sequence reads: CASSATVNTEAFF. The DNA of the CDR3 is TGTGCCAGCAGCGCTACAGTGAACACTGAAGCTTTCTTT.

The J gene is TRBJ2-5, the V gene TRBV9; D perhaps matches TRBD1 (5 bases). This CDR3 comprises 15 residues. V was pared by 5 bases and J by 5 bases, with 19 bases between. In germline, CDR1 is SGDLS, CDR2 YYNGEE. The CDR3 loop is CASSHKGAGWETQYF. The CDR3 region has the DNA TGTGCCAGCAGTCACAAAGGGGCCGGTTGGGAGACCCAGTACTTC.

V is TRBV5-1 and J is TRBJ1-2, with no clear D. The germline V and J ends were trimmed by 1 base and 3 bases, with 16 bases remaining between them. Germline CDR1 is SGHRS and CDR2 is YFSETQ. The CDR3 is made up of 16 amino acids. The CDR3 loop reads CASSLSAGVLDYGYTF. The CDR3 DNA follows: TGCGCCAGCAGCTTGTCGGCCGGGGTTTTAGACTATGGCTACACCTTC.

This clone is a singleton in its sample. The rearrangement uses TRBV19 and TRBJ1-4; D not certain. The CDR3 has 13 amino acids. CDR1 LNHDA and CDR2 SQIVND come from the germline V gene (reference sequence). Trimming removed 3 bases at V and 6 bases at J, with 8 bases between. CDR3 region: CASSIGPDEKLFF. In nucleotides, the CDR3 is TGTGCCAGTAGTATTGGCCCAGATGAAAAACTGTTTTTT. Combining the CDR3 with reference TRBV19 and TRBJ1-4 gives the whole variable domain DGGITQSPKYLFRKEGQNVTLSCEQNLNHDAMYWYRQDPGQGLRLIYYSQIVNDFQKGDIAEGYSVSREKKESFPLTVTSAQKNPTAFYLCASSIGPDEKLFFGSGTQLSVL.

This clone was picked up a small number of times. The V and J genes are TRBV27 and TRBJ1-5; no definite D call. The CDR3 is made up of 17 amino acids. Trimming took off 6 bases at V and 5 bases at J, with 23 bases between the two ends. CDR1 MNHEY and CDR2 SMNVEV come from the germline V gene (reference sequence). The CDR3 is CASSQNPGRPGDQPQHF. The CDR3 coding sequence is TGTGCCAGCAGCCAAAACCCCGGCCGCCCCGGAGATCAGCCCCAGCATTTT.

This rearrangement joins TRBV6-1 to TRBJ2-5; TRBD1 is a possible D gene (6 bases). Trimming cost V 7 bases and J 1 base, with 16 bases left between them. The germline gives CDR1 MNHNS, CDR2 SASEGT. This CDR3 is built from 15 residues. DNA of the CDR3: TGTGCCAGCACCTATGACGGGACACCCCAAGAGACCCAGTACTTC. Translating gives CASTYDGTPQETQYF.